This T cell receptor beta chain was captured in a study of blood T cell repertoires in COVID-19. Germline assignment: CDR1 SGDLS and CDR2 YYNGEE. V was clipped by 4 bases and J by 6 bases; unmatched bases: 8. The CDR3 is 16 residues long. Method: immunoSEQ multiplex PCR; TCRdb's copy keeps in-frame clones and lacks some. The sample yields some 100,000 clones, about 74% seen once. The source is a man aged 65-85 years with COVID-19, enrolled during active disease. The chain combines TRBV9 with TRBJ2-1; 12 bases align to TRBD2. The sample consisted of peripheral blood. DNA of the CDR3: TGTGCCAGCAGCCCCCGGACTAGCGGGAATCGCAATGAGCAGTTCTTC. It translates to CASSPRTSGNRNEQFF.